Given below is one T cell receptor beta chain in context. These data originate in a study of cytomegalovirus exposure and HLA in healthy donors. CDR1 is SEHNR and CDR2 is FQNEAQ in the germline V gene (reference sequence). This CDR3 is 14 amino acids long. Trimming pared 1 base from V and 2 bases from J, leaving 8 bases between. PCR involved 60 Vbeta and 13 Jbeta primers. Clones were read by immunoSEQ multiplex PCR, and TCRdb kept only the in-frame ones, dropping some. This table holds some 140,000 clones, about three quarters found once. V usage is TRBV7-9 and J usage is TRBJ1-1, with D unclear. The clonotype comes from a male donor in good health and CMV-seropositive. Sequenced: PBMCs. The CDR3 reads CASSLGGSNTEAFF. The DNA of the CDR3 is TGTGCCAGCAGCTTAGGAGGCAGTAACACTGAAGCTTTCTTT. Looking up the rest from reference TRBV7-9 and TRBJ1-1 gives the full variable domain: DTGVSQNPRHKITKRGQNVTFRCDPISEHNRLYWYRQTLGQGPEFLTYFQNEAQLEKSRLLSDRFSAERPKGSFSTLEIQRTEQGDSAMYLCASSLGGSNTEAFFGQGTRLTVV.